The 18 T cell receptor beta chains below were found in one sample sequenced in a study of OX40 agonist ivuxolimab in advanced cancers. Data came from immunoSEQ multiplex PCR; TCRdb stores just in-frame clones and leaves some out. The sample lists about 32,000 clones; roughly 79% were seen once. The starting material was CD4+ or CD8+ T cells sorted from blood, obtained in a trial of the OX40 agonist ivuxolimab. The source of these receptors is an adult with an advanced solid tumor such as melanoma, head and neck, liver or kidney cancer.

This rearrangement joins TRBV6-1 to TRBJ1-3; D not resolved. This CDR3 region has 16 residues. From germline, CDR1 is MNHNS and CDR2 SASEGT. Between the trimmed V and J ends, which lost 1 base and 4 bases, there was a span of 14 bases. CDR3 loop: CASSEVSLGLGNTIYF. CDR3 nucleotides: TGTGCCAGCAGTGAAGTATCCCTGGGGTTAGGAAACACCATATATTTT.

This clone came up a few times. This chain joins TRBV18 and TRBJ1-5; D gene ambiguous. Germline lookup yields CDR1 KGHSH and CDR2 LQKENI. The ends were cut back, 0 bases at V and 2 bases at J, with 11 bases in the middle. This CDR3 comprises 16 residues. CDR3 in amino acids: CASSPPSARGNQPQHF. The CDR3 nucleotides are TGTGCCAGCTCACCACCATCGGCCCGTGGCAATCAGCCCCAGCATTTT.

J is TRBJ2-7 and V is TRBV23-1, with a possible D match to TRBD2 (6 bases). TRBV23-1 is assigned to the ORF class and has an uncertain function. Trimming shortened V by 2 bases and J by 0 bases, and 11 bases separated the two germline ends. The CDR3 covers 15 residues. CDR3 nucleotide sequence: TGCGCCAGCAGTCAAAATCCGGGACTCTCCTACGAGCAGTACTTC. Its protein is CASSQNPGLSYEQYF.

This chain joins TRBV19 and TRBJ2-5; 7 nucleotides align to TRBD1. CDR1 and CDR2 from the germline V gene are LNHDA and SQIVND (reference sequence). V lost 5 bases and J lost 4; bases outside the gene matches: 10. This CDR3 spans 15 amino acids. The CDR3 sequence: CASSPDRVNGETQYF. The DNA of the CDR3 is TGTGCCAGTAGTCCCGACAGGGTTAATGGAGAGACCCAGTACTTC.

This chain joins TRBV9 and TRBJ2-1; D is possibly TRBD1 or TRBD2 (6 bases each). This CDR3 region has 14 residues. Per germline, CDR1 SGDLS and CDR2 YYNGEE. The V end lost 6 bases, the J end lost 5 bases, and 15 bases lay between the germline ends. CDR3 bases: TGTGCCAGCACGCCGGGGGCTGTCAACAATGAGCAGTTCTTC. Translated: CASTPGAVNNEQFF.

The V and J genes are TRBV11-3 and TRBJ1-1, with no clear D. Germline loops: CDR1 SGHNT, CDR2 YENEEA. Trimming shortened V by 5 bases and J by 5 bases, and 12 bases separated the two germline ends. The CDR3 runs 13 residues. CDR3 protein: CASSDRLGTEAFF. CDR3 in DNA: TGTGCCAGCAGCGATCGTCTAGGGACTGAAGCTTTCTTT.

This chain uses TRBV7-3 with TRBJ1-1; 8 bases align to TRBD1. CDR3 length: 15 amino acids. Unmatched junction bases numbered 5, after V lost 4 bases and J lost 1 base. Germline lookup yields CDR1 SGHTA and CDR2 FQGTGA. CDR3 nucleotide sequence: TGTGCCAGCAGCTATGATGACAGGGGGAACACTGAAGCTTTCTTT. Residues: CASSYDDRGNTEAFF.

This rearrangement joins TRBV19 to TRBJ2-7; D gene unclear. CDR1 and CDR2 (germline): LNHDA, SQIVND (reference sequence). Trimming took off 2 bases at V and 3 bases at J, with 11 bases between the two ends. The CDR3 extends over 14 amino acids. The CDR3 is CASSIRDKGYEQYF. DNA of the CDR3: TGTGCCAGTAGTATAAGGGATAAGGGCTACGAGCAGTACTTC. The full variable domain, in which reference TRBV19 and TRBJ2-7 provide the parts outside the CDR3, is DGGITQSPKYLFRKEGQNVTLSCEQNLNHDAMYWYRQDPGQGLRLIYYSQIVNDFQKGDIAEGYSVSREKKESFPLTVTSAQKNPTAFYLCASSIRDKGYEQYFGPGTRLTVT.

The chain links TRBV5-5 to TRBJ2-5; 11 bases line up with TRBD2. The V gene's germline CDR1 is SGHKS and CDR2 YYEKEE (reference sequence). The CDR3 is 16 amino acids. The trim removed 5 bases at V and 1 base at J, leaving 7 bases unmatched. DNA of the CDR3: TGTGCCAGCAGTTATCTAGCGGGAGGACCCCAAGAGACCCAGTACTTC. Residues: CASSYLAGGPQETQYF. Full variable domain (rest looked up from reference TRBV5-5 and TRBJ2-5): DAGVTQSPTHLIKTRGQQVTLRCSPISGHKSVSWYQQVLGQGPQFIFQYYEKEERGRGNFPDRFSARQFPNYSSELNVNALLLGDSALYLCASSYLAGGPQETQYFGPGTRLLVL.

The chain has TRBV19 and TRBJ1-5; TRBD1 matches 11 bases. This CDR3 is 15 amino acids long. The trim removed 5 bases at V and 7 bases at J, leaving 7 bases unmatched. CDR1 is LNHDA and CDR2 is SQIVND in the germline V gene (reference sequence). The CDR3 spells CASSAGTGGNQPQHF. The CDR3 DNA follows: TGTGCCAGTAGTGCTGGGACAGGGGGTAACCAGCCCCAGCATTTT.

This chain links TRBV7-9 with TRBJ1-1, with TRBD1 matching over 9 bases. Germline CDR1 SEHNR, CDR2 FQNEAQ (reference sequence). V was clipped by 1 base and J by 1 base; unmatched bases: 7. The CDR3 is 17 amino acids. The CDR3 here is CASSLGWDRDENTEAFF. The CDR3 nucleotides read TGTGCCAGCAGCTTAGGGTGGGACAGGGACGAGAACACTGAAGCTTTCTTT.

This clone has just a few counts. The genes are TRBV5-1 and TRBJ1-2; maybe TRBD1 (5 bases). Germline CDR1 SGHRS, CDR2 YFSETQ. Trimming stripped 0 bases from V and 4 bases from J, with 10 bases between. This CDR3 has 14 residues. This CDR3 reads CASSLGQGTYGYTF. The CDR3 region has the DNA TGCGCCAGCAGCTTGGGCCAGGGCACCTATGGCTACACCTTC.

The gene calls are TRBV5-6 and TRBJ1-6; D may be TRBD1 (5 bases). Trimming removed 4 bases from V and 4 bases from J, with 12 bases in between. CDR3 length: 15 residues. Per germline, CDR1 SGHDT and CDR2 YYEEEE. The DNA for the CDR3 is TGTGCCAGCAGCCAGGGACCGACGTATAATTCACCCCTCCACTTT. The encoded protein is CASSQGPTYNSPLHF.

The CDR3 DNA reads as TGTGCCAGCATCCGAGGGCACGAGCAGTACTTC. It codes for CASIRGHEQYF. This chain links TRBV6-5 with TRBJ2-7; possibly TRBD2 for D (5 bases). V was shortened by 7 bases and J by 5 bases, with 9 bases between the two germline ends. The length of the CDR3 is 11 residues. The germline V gene has CDR1 MNHEY and CDR2 SVGAGI.

The chain uses TRBV9 and TRBJ2-2, with TRBD1 identical over 8 bases. Germline lookup yields CDR1 SGDLS and CDR2 YYNGEE. The V segment lost 2 bases and the J segment 4 bases; nucleotides outside the gene matches: 7. This CDR3 comprises 16 residues. CDR3 in amino acids: CASSVTGGSVTGELFF. The DNA for the CDR3 is TGTGCCAGCAGCGTTACAGGGGGAAGTGTCACCGGGGAGCTGTTTTTT. Using reference TRBV9 and TRBJ2-2 for the parts outside the CDR3, the full variable domain is DSGVTQTPKHLITATGQRVTLRCSPRSGDLSVYWYQQSLDQGLQFLIQYYNGEERAKGNILERFSAQQFPDLHSELNLSSLELGDSALYFCASSVTGGSVTGELFFGEGSRLTVL.

This chain links TRBV4-1 with TRBJ1-2; maybe TRBD1 (6 bases). The CDR3 has 15 amino acids. V lost 3 bases, J lost 8 bases, and 19 bases lay in between. Germline V lookup: CDR1 MGHRA, CDR2 YSYEKL. The CDR3, as DNA: TGCGCCAGCAGCCAGTCAGGAACATACAGGGAGGGCTACACCTTC. Amino acid sequence: CASSQSGTYREGYTF.

This chain uses TRBV6-4 with TRBJ2-1; the D is unclear. This CDR3 has 16 residues. Germline V gives CDR1 MRHNA, CDR2 SNTAGT. Trimming took 7 bases from V and 3 from J, leaving 19 bases between them. CDR3 bases: TGTGCCAGCACCGACGGTTGGCTCCGAGACTACAATGAGCAGTTCTTC. Protein sequence: CASTDGWLRDYNEQFF.

The rearrangement joins TRBV28 to TRBJ1-4; D not resolved. V lost 3 bases and J 3 bases, leaving 11 bases between the germline ends. This CDR3 has 15 amino acids. Germline assignment: CDR1 MDHEN and CDR2 SYDVKM. The CDR3 protein is CASSLAGSSNEKLFF. CDR3 sequence (DNA): TGTGCCAGCAGTTTGGCAGGATCCTCTAATGAAAAACTGTTTTTT.